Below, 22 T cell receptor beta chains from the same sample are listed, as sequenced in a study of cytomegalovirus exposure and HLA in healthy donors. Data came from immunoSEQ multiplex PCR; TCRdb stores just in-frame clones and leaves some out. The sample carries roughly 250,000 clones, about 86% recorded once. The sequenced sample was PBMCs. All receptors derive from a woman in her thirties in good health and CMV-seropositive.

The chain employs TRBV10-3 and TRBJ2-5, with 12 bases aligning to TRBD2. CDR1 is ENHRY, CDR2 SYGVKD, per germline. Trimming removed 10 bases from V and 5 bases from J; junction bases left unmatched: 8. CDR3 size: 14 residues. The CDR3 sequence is CATTTSGSLETQYF. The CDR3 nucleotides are TGTGCCACGACGACTAGCGGGAGTTTGGAGACCCAGTACTTC.

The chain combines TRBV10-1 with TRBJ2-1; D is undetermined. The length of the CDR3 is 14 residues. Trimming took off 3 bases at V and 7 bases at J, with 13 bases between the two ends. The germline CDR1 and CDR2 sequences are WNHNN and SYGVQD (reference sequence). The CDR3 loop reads CASSEAFKKNEQFF. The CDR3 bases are TGCGCCAGCAGTGAAGCCTTTAAGAAGAATGAGCAGTTCTTC.

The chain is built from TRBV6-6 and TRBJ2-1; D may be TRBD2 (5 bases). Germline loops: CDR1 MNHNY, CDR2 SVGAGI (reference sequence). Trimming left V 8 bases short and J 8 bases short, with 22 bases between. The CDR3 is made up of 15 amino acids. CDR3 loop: CASGQRKGQRDEQFF. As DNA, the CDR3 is TGTGCCAGCGGCCAGCGGAAGGGCCAAAGGGATGAGCAGTTCTTC.

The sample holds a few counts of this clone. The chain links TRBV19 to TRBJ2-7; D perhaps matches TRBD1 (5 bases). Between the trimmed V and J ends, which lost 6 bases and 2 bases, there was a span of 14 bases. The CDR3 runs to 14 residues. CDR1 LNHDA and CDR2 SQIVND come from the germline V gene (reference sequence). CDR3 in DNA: TGTGCCAGTAGCCGAAGACAGAACCCCTACGAGCAGTACTTC. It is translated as CASSRRQNPYEQYF. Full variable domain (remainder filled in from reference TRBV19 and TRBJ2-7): DGGITQSPKYLFRKEGQNVTLSCEQNLNHDAMYWYRQDPGQGLRLIYYSQIVNDFQKGDIAEGYSVSREKKESFPLTVTSAQKNPTAFYLCASSRRQNPYEQYFGPGTRLTVT.

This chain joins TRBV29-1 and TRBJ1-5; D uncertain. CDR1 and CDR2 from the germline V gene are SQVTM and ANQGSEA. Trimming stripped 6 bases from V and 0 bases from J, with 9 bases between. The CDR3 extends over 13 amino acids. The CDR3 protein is CSVTNHSNQPQHF. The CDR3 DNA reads TGCAGCGTAACAAACCATAGCAATCAGCCCCAGCATTTT.

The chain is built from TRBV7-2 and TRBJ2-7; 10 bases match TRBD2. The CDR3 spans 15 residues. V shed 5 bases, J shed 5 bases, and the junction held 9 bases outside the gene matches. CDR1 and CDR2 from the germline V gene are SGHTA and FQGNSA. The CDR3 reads CASSGTGTSVNEQYF. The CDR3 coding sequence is TGTGCCAGCAGCGGGACCGGGACTAGCGTTAACGAGCAGTACTTC.

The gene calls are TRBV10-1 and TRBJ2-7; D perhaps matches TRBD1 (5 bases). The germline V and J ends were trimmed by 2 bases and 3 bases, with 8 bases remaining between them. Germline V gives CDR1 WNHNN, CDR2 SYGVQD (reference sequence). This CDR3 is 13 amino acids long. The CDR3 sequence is CASSEAGYYEQYF. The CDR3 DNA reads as TGCGCCAGCAGTGAGGCAGGGTACTACGAGCAGTACTTC.

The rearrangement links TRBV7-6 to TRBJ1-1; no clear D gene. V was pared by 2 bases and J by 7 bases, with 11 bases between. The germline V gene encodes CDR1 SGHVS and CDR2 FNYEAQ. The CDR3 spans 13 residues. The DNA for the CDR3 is TGTGCCAGCAGCTTACTAGCCGGAAATGAAGCTTTCTTT. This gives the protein CASSLLAGNEAFF.

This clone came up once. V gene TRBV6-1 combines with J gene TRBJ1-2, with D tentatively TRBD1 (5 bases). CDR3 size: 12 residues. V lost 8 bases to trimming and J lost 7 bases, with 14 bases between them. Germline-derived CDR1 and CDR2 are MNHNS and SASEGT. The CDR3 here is CASGGTVPGYTF. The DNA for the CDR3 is TGTGCCAGCGGCGGGACGGTTCCTGGCTACACCTTC.

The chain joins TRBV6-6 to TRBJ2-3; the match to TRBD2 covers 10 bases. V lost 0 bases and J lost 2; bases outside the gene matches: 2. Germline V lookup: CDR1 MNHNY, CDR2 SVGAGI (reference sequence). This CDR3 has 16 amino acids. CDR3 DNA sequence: TGTGCCAGCAGTTACTCGACTAGCGGGTACACAGATACGCAGTATTTT. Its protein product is CASSYSTSGYTDTQYF.

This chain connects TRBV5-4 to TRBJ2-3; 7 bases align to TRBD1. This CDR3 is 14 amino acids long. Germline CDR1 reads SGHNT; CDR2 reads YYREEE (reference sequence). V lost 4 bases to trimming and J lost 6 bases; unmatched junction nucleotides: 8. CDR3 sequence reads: CASSDQGVVDTQYF. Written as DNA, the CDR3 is TGTGCCAGCAGCGATCAGGGGGTAGTCGATACGCAGTATTTT.

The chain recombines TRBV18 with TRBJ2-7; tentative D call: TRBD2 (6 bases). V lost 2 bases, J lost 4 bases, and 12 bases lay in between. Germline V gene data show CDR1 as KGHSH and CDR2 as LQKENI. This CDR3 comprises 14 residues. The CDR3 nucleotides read TGTGCCAGCTCACCAAGAGGCGGAGGGTACGAGCAGTACTTC. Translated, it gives CASSPRGGGYEQYF.

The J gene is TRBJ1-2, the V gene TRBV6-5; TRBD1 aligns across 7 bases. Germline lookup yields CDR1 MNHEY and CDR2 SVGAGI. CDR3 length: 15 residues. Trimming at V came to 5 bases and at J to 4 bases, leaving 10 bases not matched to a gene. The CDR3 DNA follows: TGTGCCAGCAGTCACCGTCAGGGGGTTAGCTATGGCTACACCTTC. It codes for CASSHRQGVSYGYTF.

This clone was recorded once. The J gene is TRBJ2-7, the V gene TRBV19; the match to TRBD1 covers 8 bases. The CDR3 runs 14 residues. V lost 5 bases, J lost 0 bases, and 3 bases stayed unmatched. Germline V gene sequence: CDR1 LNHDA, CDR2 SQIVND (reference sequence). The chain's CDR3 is CASSWTGNSYEQYF. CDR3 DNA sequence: TGTGCCAGTAGTTGGACAGGGAACTCCTACGAGCAGTACTTC.

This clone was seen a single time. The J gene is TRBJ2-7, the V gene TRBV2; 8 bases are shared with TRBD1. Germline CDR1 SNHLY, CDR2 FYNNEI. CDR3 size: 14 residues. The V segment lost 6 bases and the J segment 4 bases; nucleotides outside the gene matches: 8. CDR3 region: CASRAGTGPYEQYF. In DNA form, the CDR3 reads TGTGCCAGCAGAGCCGGGACAGGTCCTTACGAGCAGTACTTC. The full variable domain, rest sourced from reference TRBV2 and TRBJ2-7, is EPEVTQTPSHQVTQMGQEVILRCVPISNHLYFYWYRQILGQKVEFLVSFYNNEISEKSEIFDDQFSVERPDGSNFTLKIRSTKLEDSAMYFCASRAGTGPYEQYFGPGTRLTVT.

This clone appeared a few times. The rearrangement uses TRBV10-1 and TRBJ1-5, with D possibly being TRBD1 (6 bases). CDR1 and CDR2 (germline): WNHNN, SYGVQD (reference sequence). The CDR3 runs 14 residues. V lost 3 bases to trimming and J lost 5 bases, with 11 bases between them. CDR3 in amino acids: CASSEGTSYQPQHF. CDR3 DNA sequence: TGCGCCAGCAGTGAAGGGACATCTTATCAGCCCCAGCATTTT.

DNA of the CDR3: TGTGCCAGCTCACCAGCAACAACAGGGGGCACGGGCTATGGCTACACCTTC. Amino acid sequence: CASSPATTGGTGYGYTF. The chain couples TRBV18 to TRBJ1-2, with TRBD1 matching 9 bases. Germline V lookup: CDR1 KGHSH, CDR2 LQKENI. J gave up 4 bases and V 2 bases, and 11 bases lay outside the gene matches. CDR3 length: 17 residues.

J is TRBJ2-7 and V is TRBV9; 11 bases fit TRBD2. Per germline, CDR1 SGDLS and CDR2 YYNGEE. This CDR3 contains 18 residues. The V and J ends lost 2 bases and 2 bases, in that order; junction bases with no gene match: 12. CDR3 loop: CASSVSGTSGAVPYEQYF. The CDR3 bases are TGTGCCAGCAGCGTGTCCGGGACTAGCGGAGCGGTCCCCTACGAGCAGTACTTC. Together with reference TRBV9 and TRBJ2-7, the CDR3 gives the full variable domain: DSGVTQTPKHLITATGQRVTLRCSPRSGDLSVYWYQQSLDQGLQFLIQYYNGEERAKGNILERFSAQQFPDLHSELNLSSLELGDSALYFCASSVSGTSGAVPYEQYFGPGTRLTVT.

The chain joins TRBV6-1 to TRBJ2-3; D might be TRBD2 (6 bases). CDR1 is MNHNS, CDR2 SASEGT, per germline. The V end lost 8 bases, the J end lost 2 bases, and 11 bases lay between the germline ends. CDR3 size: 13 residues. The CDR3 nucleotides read TGTGCCAGCCGCGGGGCGGACACAGATACGCAGTATTTT. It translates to CASRGADTDTQYF.

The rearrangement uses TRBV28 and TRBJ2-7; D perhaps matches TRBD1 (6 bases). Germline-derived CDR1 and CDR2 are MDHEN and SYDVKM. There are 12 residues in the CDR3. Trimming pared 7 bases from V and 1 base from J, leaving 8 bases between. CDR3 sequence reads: CASKGVSYEQYF. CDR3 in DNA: TGTGCCAGCAAGGGGGTTTCCTACGAGCAGTACTTC.

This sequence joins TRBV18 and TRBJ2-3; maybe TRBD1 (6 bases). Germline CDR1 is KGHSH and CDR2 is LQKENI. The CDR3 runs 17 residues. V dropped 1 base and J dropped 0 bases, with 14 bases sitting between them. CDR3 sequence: CASSPLQGPLSTDTQYF. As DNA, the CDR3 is TGTGCCAGCTCACCACTCCAGGGGCCCCTAAGCACAGATACGCAGTATTTT.

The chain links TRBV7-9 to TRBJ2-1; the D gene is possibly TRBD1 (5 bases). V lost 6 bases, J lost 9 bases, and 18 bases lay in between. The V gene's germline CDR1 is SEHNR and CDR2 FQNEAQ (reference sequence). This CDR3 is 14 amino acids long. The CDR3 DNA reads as TGTGCCAGCAGGAGAGATTCAGGGTTTGGTGAGCAGTTCTTC. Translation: CASRRDSGFGEQFF.